The present T cell receptor beta chain was sequenced within a study of blood T cell repertoires in COVID-19 (dated by TCRdb to about 2020). Broadly, across the study: Samples covering the acute and convalescent phases of COVID-19 were provided by collaborators in the United States, Italy and Spain. The material from the prospective study consisted of cDNA or gDNA derived from T cells, B-cell-depleted T cells, or PBMCs. Deeply sampled blood TCRbeta repertoires from subjects exposed to, actively infected with, or recovered from COVID-19 were included in the dataset. A freely available public database, intended as a resource for researchers studying the immune response to SARS-CoV-2, is where the repertoires were released. The samples were drawn from two sources: the first 160 participants of the ongoing ImmuneRACE study, and over 1,000 subjects contributed by 6 global collaborators. Sample metadata almost always included a de-identified subject ID, COVID-19 status, age in years and sex. Where available, HLA class I and class II types were taken from metadata supplied by the sample provider and were not determined by assay-based typing. Paper-wide results and their limitations: The amount of clinical and demographic metadata varied by source and participant and was provided uncurated.

The germline V gene yields SGHVS for CDR1 and FQNEAQ for CDR2. Here V drops 1 base and J drops 6 bases, and the junction holds 5 bases not matched to any gene. The CDR3, cysteine through phenylalanine, is 15 amino acids long. The DNA shown is the 45-base CDR3, in frame from base 1. This clone was observed a few times. Its antigen is currently not known. No base-level quality is on record; no much larger clone is a single base apart. TCRbeta CDR3 regions were amplified from genomic DNA using the immunoSEQ Assay, a bias-controlled multiplex PCR. The authors' analysis ran thus. Nucleated cell counts per sample were estimated from amplification of reference gene primers within the assay. To quantify the absolute abundance of each unique TCRbeta CDR3 rearrangement, sequence reads were collapsed and filtered. Productive Simpson clonality was computed per sample as the square root of Simpson's diversity index over productive rearrangements. TCRdb retrieved this table from immuneACCESS and kept in-frame rearrangements only. Not all clones are present; in checked studies, unresolved V genes account for under half, and no reason is known for the remainder. Clone size and V and J calls were adopted from that table, with D and trimming inferred from the DNA. For this sample there are 200,000 or so clones; under 90% appear just once. The ten biggest clones cover over 13% of the sample.

Collaborating institutions collected whole blood in K2EDTA tubes following their own protocols. For TCRbeta analysis, collaborators shipped samples as frozen whole blood, isolated PBMCs, or DNA extracted from either of those sample types. This clonotype originated in a young man with active or convalescent COVID-19. This sequence uses TRBV7-8 and TRBJ2-2; 7 central nucleotides agree with TRBD1. Sequencing was performed on peripheral blood. The CDR3 protein: CASSLGDRVSGELFF. Here is the DNA: TGTGCCAGCAGCTTAGGCGACAGGGTATCCGGGGAGCTGTTTTTT.